The subject of this entry is one TCR beta chain. Its target is unknown. Since a much larger clone is just one base distant, this may be a read error. Three rounds of nested PCR, following a modified ARM-PCR protocol, produced the TCRbeta library. Each CDR3 protein is one row after TCRdb ran MiXCR on the multiplex PCR reads. The table lists roughly 220,000 distinct CDR3 sequences, about 76% of them singletons. This record comes from a study of tumor and adjacent non-tumor tissue in lung cancer. Looking at the study overall: Patients were aged about 30 to 76, about 10 men and 4 to 6 women, stage I to III. Each sample yielded roughly 4.2 million productive TCRbeta reads on average.

Study-wide findings and caveats: Tumor tissue had significantly higher TCR diversity than normal lung.

This sample's RNA came from whole unsorted tissue. This CDR3 has 17 amino acids. Between the trimmed V and J ends, which lost 2 bases and 7 bases, there was a span of 24 bases. Germline-derived CDR1 and CDR2 are DFQATT and SNEGSKA (reference sequence). The sequenced sample was lung tumor tissue. The chain combines TRBV20-1 with TRBJ2-1; D is perhaps TRBD1 (6 bases). The TCR was taken from a man in his 60s with non-small cell lung cancer. This CDR3 is CSARKLIAWGPFNEQFF. As DNA, the CDR3 is TGCAGTGCTAGAAAACTGATAGCGTGGGGGCCGTTTAATGAGCAGTTCTTC.